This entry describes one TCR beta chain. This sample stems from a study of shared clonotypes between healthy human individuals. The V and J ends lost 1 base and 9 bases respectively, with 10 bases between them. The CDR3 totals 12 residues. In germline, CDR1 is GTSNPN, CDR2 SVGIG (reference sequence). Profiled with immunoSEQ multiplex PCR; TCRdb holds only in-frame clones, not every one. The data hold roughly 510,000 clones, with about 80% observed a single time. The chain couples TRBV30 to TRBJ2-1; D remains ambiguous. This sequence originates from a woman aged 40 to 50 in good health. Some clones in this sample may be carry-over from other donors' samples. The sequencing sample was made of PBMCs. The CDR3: CAWSAPLGEQFF. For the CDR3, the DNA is TGTGCCTGGAGTGCCCCCCTCGGTGAGCAGTTCTTC.